This is a list of T cell receptor beta chains from one sample in a study of blood T cells in healthy people across ages. Using its own MiXCR run on the 5' RACE reads, TCRdb lists one record per CDR3 protein. The table lists roughly 1.6 million distinct CDR3 sequences, about 31% of them singletons. The sequenced material came from blood. The source of these receptors is a woman aged 25-40 years in good health. Both conserved end residues are part of each CDR3. Each record gives: clone size, J gene, V gene, D gene, CDR3 length, CDR3 protein, CDR3 DNA. D genes are given only for firm matches. Size is stated for part of the rows, as once, few or many counts, or as a class when the clone is expanded.

>.|TRBJ2-7|TRBV28|.|13
CASRDSLTYEQYF
TGTGCCAGCCGCGACAGCCTTACCTACGAGCAGTACTTC
>few|TRBJ2-7|TRBV4-1|TRBD2|15
CASSQDDVAGYEQYF
TGCGCCAGCAGCCAAGATGACGTAGCGGGTTACGAGCAGTACTTC
>many|TRBJ2-7|TRBV7-9|.|14
CASSLVGPSYEQYF
TGTGCCAGCAGCTTAGTGGGTCCGTCCTACGAGCAGTACTTC
>.|TRBJ2-5|TRBV10-3|TRBD1|16
CAISGKSRQGVETQYF
TGTGCCATCAGTGGAAAATCGAGACAGGGGGTAGAGACCCAGTACTTC
>.|TRBJ2-2|TRBV6-5|TRBD2|15
CASSPLAGDTGELFF
TGTGCCAGCAGCCCGCTAGCGGGGGACACCGGGGAGCTGTTTTTT
>once|TRBJ2-7|TRBV20-1|.|14
CSASTGDLGDEQYF
TGCAGTGCTAGTACGGGGGACCTGGGGGACGAGCAGTACTTC
>.|TRBJ1-1|TRBV12-3/TRBV12-4|.|12
CASGRRGTEAFF
TGTGCCAGCGGAAGAAGGGGCACTGAAGCTTTCTTT
>.|TRBJ2-7|TRBV3-1|TRBD1|15
CASSQPGQGYREQYF
TGTGCCAGCAGCCAACCGGGACAGGGTTACCGCGAGCAGTACTTC
>few|TRBJ2-1|TRBV4-1|.|14
CASSQERSYNEQFF
TGCGCCAGCAGCCAAGAGAGGAGTTACAATGAGCAGTTCTTC
>.|TRBJ2-7|TRBV5-1|.|15
CASSFDRGSSYEQYF
TGCGCCAGCAGCTTCGACCGTGGGTCCTCCTACGAGCAGTACTTC
>.|TRBJ2-7|TRBV28|TRBD2|19
CASSPSPLLSGGSSYEQYF
TGTGCCAGCAGCCCCAGCCCCCTTCTATCCGGCGGGAGCTCCTACGAGCAGTACTTC
>.|TRBJ2-7|TRBV27|TRBD2|18
CASSAYPPASGLPHEQYF
TGTGCCAGCAGTGCATATCCCCCGGCTAGCGGGCTCCCCCACGAGCAGTACTTC
>few|TRBJ1-1|TRBV9|.|15
CASSVGGGWNTEAFF
TGTGCCAGCAGCGTAGGGGGGGGCTGGAACACTGAAGCTTTCTTT
>.|TRBJ1-5|TRBV6-2/TRBV6-3|.|17
CASSHQGNPRGNQPQHF
TGTGCCAGCAGCCACCAGGGGAACCCGAGGGGCAATCAGCCCCAGCATTTT
>many|TRBJ2-1|TRBV5-1|.|11
CASSLQDEQFF
TGTGCCAGCAGCCTCCAGGATGAGCAGTTCTTC
>few|TRBJ1-1|TRBV27|.|14
CASSLQERGTEAFF
TGTGCCAGCAGTTTACAAGAGAGGGGCACTGAAGCTTTCTTT
>few|TRBJ2-3|TRBV15|TRBD1|15
CATSRRTGPTDTQYF
TGTGCCACCAGCAGACGGACAGGTCCCACAGATACGCAGTATTTT
>.|TRBJ2-1|TRBV5-1|TRBD1|13
CASSLIRGLEQFF
TGCGCCAGCAGCTTGATCAGGGGGCTGGAGCAGTTCTTC
>.|TRBJ1-1|TRBV15|.|15
CATSRDPPKNTEAFF
TGTGCCACCAGCAGAGACCCCCCCAAGAACACTGAAGCTTTCTTT
>.|TRBJ2-7|TRBV28|.|17
CASSSPREGTVTYEQYF
TGTGCCAGCAGTTCCCCCCGTGAAGGGACGGTCACCTACGAGCAGTACTTC
>.|TRBJ2-2|TRBV7-9|.|16
CASTDWWQGNTGELFF
TGTGCCAGCACCGACTGGTGGCAGGGAAACACCGGGGAGCTGTTTTTT
>.|TRBJ1-1|TRBV7-2|.|15
CASSLGDLRGTEAFF
TGTGCCAGCAGCTTAGGCGACTTGCGCGGCACTGAAGCTTTCTTT
>many|TRBJ2-1|TRBV20-1|TRBD2|15
CSAYLLAVSYNEQFF
TGCAGTGCTTATTTACTAGCGGTCTCCTACAATGAGCAGTTCTTC
>.|TRBJ2-3|TRBV19|TRBD2|18
CASSMASILAGYTDTQYF
TGTGCCAGTAGTATGGCCTCCATACTAGCGGGGTACACAGATACGCAGTATTTT
>.|TRBJ2-7|TRBV6-2/TRBV6-3|TRBD1|18
CASSHIVQGVQGSYEQYF
TGTGCCAGCAGCCACATAGTACAGGGGGTTCAAGGCTCCTACGAGCAGTACTTC
>few|TRBJ2-5|TRBV2|TRBD2|15
CASSELAGGPGTQYF
TGTGCCAGCAGTGAATTGGCGGGGGGCCCGGGGACCCAGTACTTC
>many|TRBJ2-1|TRBV29-1|TRBD2|14
CSAASSGRALEQFF
TGCAGCGCAGCCTCTAGCGGGAGGGCGTTGGAGCAGTTCTTC
>.|TRBJ1-1|TRBV28|.|12
CASRIGAFEAFF
TGTGCCAGCAGGATCGGGGCTTTTGAAGCTTTCTTT
>few|TRBJ1-2|TRBV20-1|TRBD1|13
CSATKTGGYGYTF
TGCAGTGCTACAAAAACAGGGGGCTATGGCTACACCTTC
>.|TRBJ1-1|TRBV6-1|TRBD1|14
CANSVTGVDTEAFF
TGTGCCAACAGTGTAACAGGGGTGGACACTGAAGCTTTCTTT
>.|TRBJ2-7|TRBV4-1|TRBD1|16
CASSQGTGGVLYEQYF
TGCGCCAGCAGCCAGGGGACAGGGGGGGTCCTCTACGAGCAGTACTTC
>.|TRBJ2-1|TRBV6-5|TRBD2|13
CASRRGLAHEQFF
TGTGCCAGCAGAAGGGGACTAGCACATGAGCAGTTCTTC
>.|TRBJ2-1|TRBV20-1|.|13
CSARVGGDNEQFF
TGCAGTGCTAGAGTAGGGGGGGACAATGAGCAGTTCTTC
>once|TRBJ1-1|TRBV5-1|.|14
CASSLAGPQGEAFF
TGCGCCAGCAGCTTGGCCGGGCCCCAGGGCGAAGCTTTCTTT
>many|TRBJ2-1|TRBV7-9|TRBD2|14
CASSSPSGGNEQFF
TGTGCCAGCAGTTCTCCTAGCGGTGGGAATGAGCAGTTCTTC
>few|TRBJ2-4|TRBV3-1|TRBD2|20
CASSPPRGLAGASGNDIQYF
TGTGCCAGCAGCCCCCCGCGGGGGCTAGCGGGAGCGTCCGGAAACGACATTCAGTACTTC
>many|TRBJ2-7|TRBV20-1|.|11
CSATVGVEQYF
TGCAGCGCGACGGTAGGGGTCGAGCAGTACTTC
>few|TRBJ2-1|TRBV24-1|TRBD1|15
CATSDRDSAYNEQFF
TGTGCCACCAGTGACCGGGACAGCGCCTACAATGAGCAGTTCTTC
>.|TRBJ1-2|TRBV18|TRBD1|14
CASSPGQGRLDYTF
TGTGCCAGCTCCCCAGGACAGGGGCGCCTTGACTACACCTTC
>few|TRBJ2-5|TRBV20-1|.|12
CSASAITETQYF
TGCAGTGCCTCCGCGATTACGGAGACCCAGTACTTC
>.|TRBJ1-5|TRBV7-8|TRBD1|16
CASSLARDRVSQPQHF
TGTGCCAGCAGCTTAGCGCGGGACAGGGTATCTCAGCCCCAGCATTTT
>many|TRBJ2-7|TRBV27|.|14
CASSSRQGFNEQYF
TGTGCCAGCAGTTCTAGGCAGGGATTCAACGAGCAGTACTTC
>.|TRBJ2-7|TRBV24-1|TRBD2|16
CATSDFSGSLHYEQYF
TGTGCCACCAGTGATTTTAGCGGGAGTCTCCACTACGAGCAGTACTTC
>.|TRBJ2-3|TRBV3-1|.|14
CASSHRAGEDTQYF
TGTGCCAGCAGTCACAGGGCTGGGGAAGATACGCAGTATTTT
>once|TRBJ2-3|TRBV27|.|15
CASSPGTSTGDTQYF
TGTGCCAGCAGCCCCGGGACTTCAACTGGGGATACGCAGTATTTT
>few|TRBJ2-6|TRBV12-3/TRBV12-4|TRBD1|17
CASRYTGGSSGANVLTF
TGTGCCAGCAGATACACAGGGGGAAGTTCTGGGGCCAACGTCCTGACTTTC
>few|TRBJ2-5|TRBV6-4|TRBD2|15
CASSGLAGLGETQYF
TGTGCCAGCAGTGGACTAGCGGGGTTGGGAGAGACCCAGTACTTC
>.|TRBJ1-2|TRBV29-1|.|13
CSVNGAVVPGYTF
TGCAGCGTTAACGGGGCGGTAGTCCCCGGCTACACCTTC
>few|TRBJ1-1|TRBV5-1|TRBD1|17
CASSFYQPDRVDTEAFF
TGCGCCAGCAGCTTCTACCAACCTGACAGGGTTGACACTGAAGCTTTCTTT
>.|TRBJ1-5|TRBV29-1|.|12
CSVGEGSRPQHF
TGCAGCGTTGGAGAAGGGAGCCGGCCCCAGCATTTT
>few|TRBJ2-2|TRBV6-5|.|13
CASSLGIGRELFF
TGTGCCAGCTCCCTAGGTATTGGTAGGGAGCTGTTTTTT
>few|TRBJ1-6|TRBV20-1|.|15
CSARKSGSYNSPLHF
TGCAGTGCTAGGAAATCAGGGTCCTATAATTCACCCCTCCACTTT
>.|TRBJ1-1|TRBV30|.|14
CAWTPSVRGTEAFF
TGTGCCTGGACCCCCTCGGTCAGGGGCACTGAAGCTTTCTTT